Given below is one T cell receptor (beta chain) in context. The data belong to a study of blood T cell repertoires in COVID-19. As for the study in general: COVID-19 samples from acute and convalescent phases originated in the United States, Italy and Spain. T cells, B-cell-depleted T cells, or PBMCs supplied cDNA or gDNA.

The authors' processing: Estimated nucleated cell counts came from reference gene primer amplification. Repertoires were generated with immunoSEQ multiplex PCR, while TCRdb's copy carries only in-frame clones and drops some. V and J calls plus clone size are reproduced from that table; the DNA served to infer D and trimming. In the table there are approximately 210,000 clones, about 86% of which are singletons. Trimming took 2 bases from V and 6 from J, leaving 20 bases between them. Germline V lookup: CDR1 KGHSH, CDR2 LQKENI. This CDR3 region has 17 residues. The sequence was obtained from a man between 18 and 29 years old with active or convalescent COVID-19. The sequencing sample was made of peripheral blood. The chain joins TRBV18 to TRBJ1-5; D possibly corresponds to TRBD1 (5 bases). The DNA for the CDR3 is TGTGCCAGCTCACCAACTAGGGGAGGGTTGTCTAGTCAGCCCCAGCATTTT. Its translation: CASSPTRGGLSSQPQHF.